The rows below give T cell receptor beta chains drawn from one sample of a study of blood T cells in healthy people across ages. TCRdb ran MiXCR on the 5' RACE reads and lists one entry per CDR3 protein. The table lists about a million distinct CDR3 sequences, just over 50% of them singletons. Sequenced input: blood. All receptors derive from a woman aged 60-75 years in good health. CDR3s include the opening cysteine and the closing phenylalanine or tryptophan. The D gene is left open where the match is weak. Rows may omit the clone size; those that give it use once, few, many or a size class.

d_gene	abundance	v_gene	j_gene	CDR3aa	CDR3nt
NA	few	TRBV3-1	TRBJ2-7	CASRATGTTYEQYF	TGTGCCAGCAGGGCAACCGGGACGACCTACGAGCAGTACTTC
TRBD2	NA	TRBV20-1	TRBJ2-3	CSRVGGSTDTQYF	TGCAGCCGTGTGGGGGGGAGCACAGATACGCAGTATTTT
NA	few	TRBV7-2	TRBJ1-2	CASSLAHYGYTF	TGTGCCAGCAGCTTAGCGCACTATGGCTACACCTTC
NA	NA	TRBV4-1	TRBJ2-6	CASSQAPHVLTF	TGCGCCAGCAGCCAAGCCCCGCACGTCCTGACTTTC
NA	NA	TRBV20-1	TRBJ2-6	CSTTSGANVLTF	TGCAGTACCACCTCTGGGGCCAACGTCCTGACTTTC
NA	NA	TRBV21-1	TRBJ2-1	CASSIPNASAHNSDEQFF	TGTGCCAGCAGCATCCCGAATGCTAGCGCCCACAACAGCGATGAGCAGTTCTTC
TRBD2	NA	TRBV20-1	TRBJ2-5	CSAEGLGAETQYF	TGCAGTGCCGAGGGACTAGGGGCAGAGACCCAGTACTTC
NA	many	TRBV7-2	TRBJ2-7	CASSLTGFYEQYF	TGTGCCAGCAGCTTAACAGGGTTTTACGAGCAGTACTTC
NA	NA	TRBV7-6	TRBJ2-7	CASSLGKRASSEQYF	TGTGCCAGCAGCTTAGGTAAACGAGCTTCCTCCGAGCAGTACTTC
NA	few	TRBV3-1	TRBJ2-3	CASSPLGGISTDTQYF	TGTGCCAGCAGCCCTCTAGGCGGGATCAGCACAGATACGCAGTATTTT
NA	NA	TRBV3-1	TRBJ2-4	CASSQNPGGENIQYF	TGTGCCAGCAGCCAAAATCCAGGGGGGGAAAACATTCAGTACTTC
NA	NA	TRBV6-5	TRBJ1-1	CASSFTGVSEAFF	TGTGCCAGCAGTTTTACCGGGGTCTCTGAAGCTTTCTTT
TRBD1	NA	TRBV2	TRBJ1-6	CASTIAGDSSPLHF	TGTGCCAGTACGATTGCGGGGGACAGTTCACCCCTCCACTTT
NA	NA	TRBV27	TRBJ2-2	CASSLLGGIGTGELFF	TGTGCCAGCAGTTTATTGGGGGGTATCGGCACCGGGGAGCTGTTTTTT
TRBD2	once	TRBV6-2/TRBV6-3	TRBJ2-3	CASSYNRVTSAPETFGYTQYF	TGTGCCAGCAGTTACAATAGGGTGACTAGCGCCCCGGAGACTTTTGGATATACGCAGTATTTT
NA	NA	TRBV5-6	TRBJ1-6	CASSLTLGGTRNSPLHF	TGTGCCAGCAGCCTCACTCTCGGGGGGACTCGGAATTCACCCCTCCACTTT
TRBD2	NA	TRBV18	TRBJ2-1	CASSKTSGTRGEQFF	TGTGCCAGCTCAAAGACTAGCGGGACACGGGGTGAGCAGTTCTTC
NA	NA	TRBV28	TRBJ1-6	CASNRRSVGSPLHF	TGTGCCAGCAACCGCCGGAGTGTTGGGTCACCCCTCCACTTT
NA	NA	TRBV20-1	TRBJ2-7	CSAHLGIVGYEQYF	TGCAGTGCCCACCTGGGCATAGTAGGGTACGAGCAGTACTTC
NA	NA	TRBV20-1	TRBJ2-7	CSAYTDRRALEQYF	TGCAGTGCTTATACGGACAGACGGGCCCTCGAGCAGTACTTC
NA	NA	TRBV12-3/TRBV12-4	TRBJ1-5	CASSLGYNQPQHF	TGTGCCAGCAGTTTGGGGTACAATCAGCCCCAGCATTTT
NA	few	TRBV5-1	TRBJ2-1	CASSRINPEGNEQFF	TGCGCCAGCAGCCGCATTAACCCAGAAGGCAATGAGCAGTTCTTC
TRBD2	many	TRBV4-2	TRBJ2-5	CASSPGTRKETQYF	TGTGCCAGCAGCCCCGGGACTAGAAAAGAGACCCAGTACTTC
NA	NA	TRBV29-1	TRBJ2-5	CSFPGSEETQYF	TGCAGCTTCCCCGGGAGTGAGGAGACCCAGTACTTC
NA	NA	TRBV4-1	TRBJ2-3	CASSQGPGASTDTQYF	TGCGCCAGCAGCCAAGGTCCGGGGGCTAGCACAGATACGCAGTATTTT
NA	few	TRBV20-1	TRBJ2-5	CSARKIGQQRETQYF	TGCAGTGCTAGAAAAATCGGACAACAACGAGAGACCCAGTACTTC
NA	many	TRBV20-1	TRBJ2-1	CSARFLGEWRGLYNEQFF	TGCAGTGCTAGATTTTTAGGGGAGTGGAGAGGGCTCTACAATGAGCAGTTCTTC